This T cell receptor (beta chain) was sequenced in a study of blood T cell repertoires in COVID-19. Using immunoSEQ multiplex PCR, the repertoire was profiled, and TCRdb retains in-frame clones only, with some absent. The table has around 52,000 clones, 87% seen once; the top ten hold 22%. This CDR3 contains 17 residues. The germline CDR1 and CDR2 sequences are GTSNPN and SVGIG (reference sequence). The germline V and J ends were trimmed by 3 bases and 7 bases, with 22 bases remaining between them. The rearrangement links TRBV30 to TRBJ1-6; TRBD1 is a possible D gene (5 bases). The sequence derives from a woman of 80 years or more with COVID-19, enrolled during active disease. Sequencing input: peripheral blood. The CDR3 spells CAWRTQRDPRPNSPLHF. The CDR3 DNA is TGTGCCTGGAGAACTCAGCGGGACCCCCGGCCCAATTCACCCCTCCACTTT.